The next 2 T cell receptor beta chains were all read from a single sample in a study of T cell responses to AZD1222 COVID-19 vaccine. Clones were read by immunoSEQ multiplex PCR, and TCRdb kept only the in-frame ones, dropping some. The sample lists 65,000 to 95,000 clones, 92% occurring once. This specimen consisted of peripheral blood, obtained on day 0 of MenACWY control vaccination. Source of these receptors: an adult in good health.

The chain links TRBV6-1 to TRBJ1-4; 8 nucleotides align to TRBD1. V shed 0 bases, J shed 2 bases, and the junction held 8 bases outside the gene matches. CDR3 length: 18 amino acids. From germline, CDR1 is MNHNS and CDR2 SASEGT. The CDR3 DNA follows: TGTGCCAGCAGTGAAGCGTGGGGCAGGGGGCTGACTAATGAAAAACTGTTTTTT. Its protein product is CASSEAWGRGLTNEKLFF.

The chain carries TRBV27 and TRBJ2-2; 11 bases are a match to TRBD2. J was trimmed by 7 bases and V by 5 bases; bases with no gene match: 6. Germline CDR1 reads MNHEY; CDR2 reads SMNVEV (reference sequence). The CDR3 runs 15 residues. CDR3 amino acids: CASSQLAGVGGELFF. The CDR3 DNA reads TGTGCCAGCAGTCAACTAGCGGGAGTTGGCGGGGAGCTGTTTTTT.